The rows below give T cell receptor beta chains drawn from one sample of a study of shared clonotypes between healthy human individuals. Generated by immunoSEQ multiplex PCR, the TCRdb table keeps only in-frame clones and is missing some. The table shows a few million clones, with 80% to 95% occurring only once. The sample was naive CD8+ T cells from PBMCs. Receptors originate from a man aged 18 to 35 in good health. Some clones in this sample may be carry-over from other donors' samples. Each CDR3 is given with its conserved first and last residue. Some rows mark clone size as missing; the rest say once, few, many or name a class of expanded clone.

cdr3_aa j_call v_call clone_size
CASSSGGHNEQFF TRBJ2-1 TRBV19 -
CASVSSGKVYEQYF TRBJ2-7 TRBV28 -
CASLLERYEQYF TRBJ2-7 TRBV2 -
CASRLAGEDEQYF TRBJ2-7 TRBV7-9 -
CASSLLGATSYEQYF TRBJ2-7 TRBV28 -
CASSTGTATYEQYF TRBJ2-7 TRBV11-2 -
CASSWTVNQPQHF TRBJ1-5 TRBV7-2 once
CASSSPSGTGKMELFF TRBJ2-2 TRBV7-9 -
CASSQTGGGTEAFF TRBJ1-1 TRBV28 -
CASSQDFGTVFYNEQFF TRBJ2-1 TRBV4-1 once
CASSLRYVTGNQPQHF TRBJ1-5 TRBV7-2 once
CASTLGRYNEQFF TRBJ2-1 TRBV7-2 -
CSVVFAAGGKGVGYEQYF TRBJ2-7 TRBV29-1 once
CASSRTGGRETQYF TRBJ2-5 TRBV9 -
CASSLISAVTLVDEQFF TRBJ2-1 TRBV28 -
CASSAKPGQGFHEQYF TRBJ2-7 TRBV9 -
CASSWAGESSYEQYF TRBJ2-7 TRBV5-6 -
CASSEAFGPGYEQYF TRBJ2-7 TRBV9 -
CASSEVRRGYSEQYF TRBJ2-7 TRBV6-1 -
CASSLVGGQETQYF TRBJ2-5 TRBV7-9 -
CASRGQLYNSPLHF TRBJ1-6 TRBV2 -
CASSSGSTYEQYF TRBJ2-7 TRBV27 once
CASSLDLNTIYF TRBJ1-3 TRBV7-9 -
CASDLPRDTEAFF TRBJ1-1 TRBV7-9 -
CASSFLDSTDTQYF TRBJ2-3 TRBV27 -
CASSASDFYEQYF TRBJ2-7 TRBV9 -
CASSLRGAKNIQYF TRBJ2-4 TRBV28 -
CASSGSGQGTTEAFF TRBJ1-1 TRBV5-1 -
CASSLAGGGNEQFF TRBJ2-1 TRBV28 -
CASSVISGRGSYNEQFF TRBJ2-1 TRBV19 -
CASSLRGRPPYEQYF TRBJ2-7 TRBV7-2 once
CSVEDGSGQVNGYTF TRBJ1-2 TRBV29-1 -
CASSLGTSGDDSDTQYF TRBJ2-3 TRBV7-9 -
CATRTSFQPQHF TRBJ1-5 TRBV19 -
CASSSGTGNEQYF TRBJ2-7 TRBV9 -
CASGHDTRGANVLTF TRBJ2-6 TRBV12-5 once
CASCRQPKPQETQYF TRBJ2-5 TRBV5-1 -
CASSFGQGGVYEQYF TRBJ2-7 TRBV28 -
CSASKDSNYGYTF TRBJ1-2 TRBV29-1 -
CASLPNRGPYEQYF TRBJ2-7 TRBV28 -
CASSVGTSGSDEQFF TRBJ2-1 TRBV9 -
CAISGGYSTDTQYF TRBJ2-3 TRBV10-3 -
CASSLERRGTNTEAFF TRBJ1-1 TRBV7-2 -
CASSLTGRIAEAFF TRBJ1-1 TRBV28 once
CASSARTGVDETQYF TRBJ2-5 TRBV7-9 -
CASSFQGGLNTEAFF TRBJ1-1 TRBV28 -
CASSLVSFQEQFF TRBJ2-1 TRBV7-9 -
CASSLVQAGYEQYF TRBJ2-7 TRBV27 -
CASSLAGGTAYQETQYF TRBJ2-5 TRBV5-4 -
CASSWDRGNEQYF TRBJ2-7 TRBV27 -
CASSLGGYSNQPQHF TRBJ1-5 TRBV5-5 -
CSVEDPGGREKLSSYNEQFF TRBJ2-1 TRBV29-1 -
CASSEIEGLNEKLFF TRBJ1-4 TRBV25-1 -
CASSQPPGQGARSYTF TRBJ1-2 TRBV4-1 -
CASSPPAAGVRNTGELFF TRBJ2-2 TRBV18 -
CAWSGDWGLAASYEQYF TRBJ2-7 TRBV30 -
CASSKAGTSESYEQYF TRBJ2-7 TRBV7-8 -
CASNTGGINQPQHF TRBJ1-5 TRBV25-1 -
CASSSPYYEQYF TRBJ2-7 TRBV7-8 -